What follows are 11 T cell receptor beta chains derived from one specimen sequenced in a study of T cell repertoires in cytomegalovirus infection. TCRdb used MiXCR to reprocess the reads, holding one entry per CDR3 protein. The sample contains roughly 720,000 distinct CDR3 sequences, 35% to 45% of which appear only once. Sequencing was done on a sample of PBMCs. All receptors derive from a human donor in good health (CMV status not recorded). Some clones in this sample may be carry-over from other donors' samples.

This clonotype was seen more than once but under ten times. The J gene is TRBJ2-7, the V gene TRBV19; D possibly uses TRBD1 or TRBD2 (5 bases each). The CDR3 sequence is 13 residues long. From germline, CDR1 is LNHDA and CDR2 SQIVND (reference sequence). V was shortened by 4 bases and J by 7 bases, with 14 bases between the two germline ends. CDR3 coding DNA: TGTGCCAGTAGTACCGGGACCGAAGGGGAGCAGTACTTC. This gives the protein CASSTGTEGEQYF.

Many counts were recorded for this clonotype. This sequence joins TRBV28 and TRBJ2-5; 12 bases are a match to TRBD1. Losses at the gene ends were 2 bases for V and 4 bases for J; bases not matched to a gene: 2. CDR3 length: 15 amino acids. CDR1 is MDHEN and CDR2 is SYDVKM in the germline V gene. The CDR3 region is CASSLPGQGAETQYF. The CDR3 coding sequence is TGTGCCAGCAGTTTACCGGGACAGGGGGCAGAGACCCAGTACTTC.

This chain uses TRBV6-5 with TRBJ1-2; D ambiguous. CDR1 MNHEY and CDR2 SVGAGI come from the germline V gene. V was trimmed by 1 base and J by 8 bases, leaving 8 bases between them. This CDR3 contains 12 residues. In DNA, the CDR3 is TGTGCCAGCAGTTACTACAGTGGGGGCTACACCTTC. This gives the protein CASSYYSGGYTF.

The chain uses TRBV19 and TRBJ2-1; 7 bases are a match to TRBD2. In germline, CDR1 is LNHDA, CDR2 SQIVND (reference sequence). V lost 2 bases and J lost 6; bases outside the gene matches: 13. This CDR3 is built from 17 residues. The CDR3 loop is CASSIFGRALARNEQFF. DNA of the CDR3: TGTGCCAGTAGTATATTTGGGAGGGCCTTAGCCCGCAATGAGCAGTTCTTC.

This clonotype was observed many times. The genes are TRBV7-8 and TRBJ2-3, with TRBD1 identical over 9 bases. Germline CDR1 reads SGHVS; CDR2 reads FQNEAQ. The V gene end was trimmed by 5 bases and the J gene end by 1 base; junction bases not matched to a gene: 4. The CDR3 extends over 15 amino acids. The CDR3 DNA is TGTGCCAGCAGCATAAGGACAGGGGGCACAGATACGCAGTATTTT. It encodes CASSIRTGGTDTQYF. The full variable domain, completed using reference TRBV7-8 and TRBJ2-3, is GAGVSQSPRYKVAKRGQDVALRCDPISGHVSLFWYQQALGQGPEFLTYFQNEAQLDKSGLPSDRFFAERPEGSVSTLKIQRTQQEDSAVYLCASSIRTGGTDTQYFGPGTRLTVL.

This chain links TRBV6-1 with TRBJ1-4, with D perhaps matching TRBD1 (6 bases). V lost 6 bases to trimming and J lost 0 bases, with 14 bases between them. The CDR3 totals 16 residues. The V gene's germline CDR1 is MNHNS and CDR2 SASEGT. The CDR3 sequence is CASSRAGETTNEKLFF. CDR3 nucleotides: TGTGCCAGCAGCCGGGCAGGGGAAACAACTAATGAAAAACTGTTTTTT.

The J gene is TRBJ2-7, the V gene TRBV7-9; D tentatively reads TRBD1 or TRBD2 (5 bases each). This CDR3 has 15 amino acids. With 1 base removed from V and 2 bases from J, the gap between germline ends came to 12 bases. CDR1 is SEHNR, CDR2 FQNEAQ, per germline (reference sequence). The CDR3 region is CASSLDPGRTYEQYF. The CDR3 DNA is TGTGCCAGCAGCTTAGATCCGGGACGGACCTACGAGCAGTACTTC.

The gene calls are TRBV7-9 and TRBJ1-5; D call uncertain. The CDR3 runs to 17 residues. The germline V and J ends were trimmed by 5 bases and 4 bases, with 21 bases remaining between them. Germline CDR1 reads SEHNR; CDR2 reads FQNEAQ (reference sequence). The CDR3 DNA follows: TGTGCCAGCAGCGCGATTTCGGGCCAAGGTGGTAATCAGCCCCAGCATTTT. It translates to CASSAISGQGGNQPQHF.

CDR3 DNA sequence: TGTGCCAGCAGCAAAACAGGGGCCGGCACTGAAGCTTTCTTT. Protein sequence: CASSKTGAGTEAFF. This sequence joins TRBV28 and TRBJ1-1; 7 nucleotides match TRBD1. Losses at the gene ends were 6 bases for V and 4 bases for J; bases not matched to a gene: 8. This CDR3 comprises 14 residues. Germline V gives CDR1 MDHEN, CDR2 SYDVKM.

This clonotype was recorded a few times. The rearrangement links TRBV5-6 to TRBJ2-1, with 9 bases that match TRBD1. V lost 0 bases and J lost 7; bases outside the gene matches: 5. The CDR3 is 15 residues long. Per the germline V gene, CDR1 is SGHDT and CDR2 is YYEEEE. The CDR3 protein is CASSLEGQGSNEQFF. For the CDR3, the DNA is TGTGCCAGCAGCTTGGAGGGACAGGGAAGTAATGAGCAGTTCTTC.

This clonotype was detected only once. This chain's CDR3 is CASKTAGGNQPQHF. Here the CDR3 DNA reads TGTGCCAGTAAAACTGCAGGGGGCAATCAGCCCCAGCATTTT. V usage is TRBV19 and J usage is TRBJ1-5, with D possibly matching TRBD1 (6 bases). Trimming took off 7 bases at V and 2 bases at J, with 12 bases between the two ends. The CDR3 loop spans 14 amino acids. Germline V CDR1 and CDR2: LNHDA, SQIVND (reference sequence). The full variable domain, completed using reference TRBV19 and TRBJ1-5, is DGGITQSPKYLFRKEGQNVTLSCEQNLNHDAMYWYRQDPGQGLRLIYYSQIVNDFQKGDIAEGYSVSREKKESFPLTVTSAQKNPTAFYLCASKTAGGNQPQHFGDGTRLSIL.